Listed here is a single T cell receptor (beta chain). Antigen specificity is unknown. Random hexamers were used to reverse transcribe an amount of roughly 0.45 to 1 ug RNA. An immunoSEQ multiplex PCR amplified TCR beta CDR3 over 54 Vbeta and 13 Jbeta. TCRdb reprocessed the immunoSEQ multiplex PCR reads via MiXCR and lists one record per CDR3 protein. The data show some 120,000 distinct CDR3 sequences, about nine tenths seen once. Negative isolation was used for CD8+ and CD4+ T cells, and FACS enrichment was applied to TEMRA cells. The data were obtained in a study of CD8 T cells in Susac syndrome. Study-level results: Only a relatively small number of individuals were included in the TCR sequencing and HLA analysis.

Germline CDR1 is LNHDA and CDR2 is SQIVND (reference sequence). The J segment lost 2 bases and the V segment lost 10 bases, leaving 7 bases of the junction unmatched. CDR3 length: 13 residues. Material for sequencing was CD8+ T cells from PBMCs. The source of this sequence is a human donor in good health. The J gene is TRBJ2-5, the V gene TRBV19, with 7 bases matching TRBD1. CDR3 residues: CATADRRQETQYF. The CDR3 coding sequence is TGTGCCACCGCGGACAGGAGACAAGAGACCCAGTACTTC.